The 6 T cell receptor beta chains presented below share a single source sample, sequenced in a study of blood T cell repertoires in COVID-19. Sequencing used immunoSEQ multiplex PCR; TCRdb keeps in-frame clones, though not all of them. The sample includes over 200,000 clones, roughly 90% of them seen just once. Sequencing was carried out using peripheral blood. Receptors originate from a man aged 55 to 70 who had recovered from COVID-19.

The CDR3: CASSYGTDYEQYF. The CDR3 DNA follows: TGTGCCAGCAGTTACGGGACAGACTACGAGCAGTACTTC. V gene TRBV6-5 combines with J gene TRBJ2-7; 7 bases are a match to TRBD1. V shed 2 bases, J shed 3 bases, and the junction held 1 base outside the gene matches. This CDR3 contains 13 residues. Germline V gene lookup returns CDR1 MNHEY and CDR2 SVGAGI.

The sample holds a few counts of this clone. The chain uses TRBV6-5 and TRBJ2-7; possibly TRBD1 for D (5 bases). V lost 3 bases and J 2 bases, leaving 14 bases between the germline ends. Germline lookup yields CDR1 MNHEY and CDR2 SVGAGI. CDR3 length equals 15 residues. Written as DNA, the CDR3 is TGTGCCAGCAGTTATGGACATGACATAACCTACGAGCAGTACTTC. Amino acid sequence: CASSYGHDITYEQYF.

A word on this clone: The same CDR3 can be traced to other DNA sequences in this sample. The chain carries TRBV7-2 and TRBJ2-7, with unresolved D. V was clipped by 8 bases and J by 1 base, with 6 bases between them. Per the germline V gene, CDR1 is SGHTA and CDR2 is FQGNSA. The CDR3 is 11 residues long. The CDR3 DNA reads TGTGCCAGCTCGCTATCCTACGAGCAGTACTTC. Protein sequence: CASSLSYEQYF.

This chain uses TRBV6-5 with TRBJ1-2; D gene unclear. V lost 6 bases and J 0 bases, leaving 8 bases between the germline ends. The CDR3 consists of 13 residues. The germline V gene has CDR1 MNHEY and CDR2 SVGAGI. The CDR3 here is CASSLEANYGYTF. CDR3 coding DNA: TGTGCCAGCAGCTTAGAAGCTAACTATGGCTACACCTTC.

The chain uses TRBV5-1 and TRBJ1-6, with D possibly TRBD1 on 6 matching bases. V lost 3 bases to trimming and J lost 7 bases, with 14 bases between them. The germline V gene has CDR1 SGHRS and CDR2 YFSETQ. This CDR3 has 15 amino acids. CDR3 region: CASSSAGTNNSPLHF. The CDR3 DNA reads TGCGCCAGCAGCTCGGCCGGGACAAACAATTCACCCCTCCACTTT. Based on the CDR3 plus reference TRBV5-1 and TRBJ1-6, the full variable domain is KAGVTQTPRYLIKTRGQQVTLSCSPISGHRSVSWYQQTPGQGLQFLFEYFSETQRNKGNFPGRFSGRQFSNSRSEMNVSTLELGDSALYLCASSSAGTNNSPLHFGNGTRLTVT.

This clone was counted a single time. The genes are TRBV4-3 and TRBJ2-2; D is possibly TRBD2 (6 bases). The V and J ends lost 0 bases and 1 base respectively, with 9 bases between them. This CDR3 contains 16 residues. Germline assignment: CDR1 LGHNA and CDR2 YSLEER. CDR3: CASSQEGTLNTGELFF. CDR3 DNA sequence: TGCGCCAGCAGCCAAGAAGGGACTCTGAACACCGGGGAGCTGTTTTTT.